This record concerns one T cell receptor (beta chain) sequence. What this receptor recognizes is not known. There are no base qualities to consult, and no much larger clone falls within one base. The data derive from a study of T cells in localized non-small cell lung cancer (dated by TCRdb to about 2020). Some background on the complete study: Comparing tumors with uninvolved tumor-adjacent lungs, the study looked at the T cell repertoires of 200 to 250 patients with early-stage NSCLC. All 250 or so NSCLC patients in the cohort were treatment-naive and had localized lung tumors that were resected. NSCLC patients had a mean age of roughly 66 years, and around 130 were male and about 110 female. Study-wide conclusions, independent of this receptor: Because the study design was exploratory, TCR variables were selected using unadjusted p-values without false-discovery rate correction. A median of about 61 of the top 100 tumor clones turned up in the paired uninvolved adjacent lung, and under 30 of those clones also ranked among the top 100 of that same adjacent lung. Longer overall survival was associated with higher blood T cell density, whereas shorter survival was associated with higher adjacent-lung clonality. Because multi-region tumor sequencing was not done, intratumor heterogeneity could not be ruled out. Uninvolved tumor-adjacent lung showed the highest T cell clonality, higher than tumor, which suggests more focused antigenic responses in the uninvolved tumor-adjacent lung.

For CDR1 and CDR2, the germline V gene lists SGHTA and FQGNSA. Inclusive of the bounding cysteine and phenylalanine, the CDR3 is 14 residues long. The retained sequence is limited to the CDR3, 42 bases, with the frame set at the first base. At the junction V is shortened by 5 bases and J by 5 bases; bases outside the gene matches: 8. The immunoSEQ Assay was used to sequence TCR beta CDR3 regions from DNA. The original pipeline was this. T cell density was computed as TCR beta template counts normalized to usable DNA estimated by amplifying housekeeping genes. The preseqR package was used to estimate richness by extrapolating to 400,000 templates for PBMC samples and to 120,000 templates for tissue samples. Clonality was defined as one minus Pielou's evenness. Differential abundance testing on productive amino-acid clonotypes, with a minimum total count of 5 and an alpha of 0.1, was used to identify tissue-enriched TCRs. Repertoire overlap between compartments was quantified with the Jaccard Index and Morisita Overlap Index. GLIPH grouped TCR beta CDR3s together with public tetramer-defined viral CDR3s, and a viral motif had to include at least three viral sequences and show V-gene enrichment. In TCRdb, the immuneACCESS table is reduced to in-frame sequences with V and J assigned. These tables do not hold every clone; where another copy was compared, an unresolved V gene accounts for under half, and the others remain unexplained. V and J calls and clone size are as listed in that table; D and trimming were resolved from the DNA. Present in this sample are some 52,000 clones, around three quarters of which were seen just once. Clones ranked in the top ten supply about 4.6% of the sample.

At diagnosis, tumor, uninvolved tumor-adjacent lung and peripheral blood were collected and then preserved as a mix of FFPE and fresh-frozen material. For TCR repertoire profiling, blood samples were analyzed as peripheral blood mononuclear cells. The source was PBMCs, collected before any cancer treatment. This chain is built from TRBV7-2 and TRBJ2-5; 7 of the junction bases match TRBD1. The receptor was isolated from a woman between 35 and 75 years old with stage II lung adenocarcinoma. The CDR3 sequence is CASSPQQGYETQYF. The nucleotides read TGTGCCAGCAGCCCACAACAGGGGTACGAGACCCAGTACTTC.